This T cell receptor (beta chain) comes out of a study of T-cell reconstitution after alpha-beta-depleted transplantation in children (dated by TCRdb to about 2016). Study-wide context: Using TCR repertoire profiling, the study followed T-cell immune reconstitution in a quantitative way in children after TCRalphabeta/CD19-depleted allogeneic hematopoietic cell transplantation.

Library method: PCR. The data were produced on an Illumina HiSeq 2500. Molecular barcoding was employed in the preparation of TCR libraries, with unique molecular identifiers being used to normalize TCRbeta repertoire quantification. TCRdb reworked the public reads: Q25 trimming with fastp, MiXCR clone assembly, productive beta chains retained. All rows with the same CDR3 protein become a single entry with the most common DNA and genes. This sample lists about 610,000 distinct CDR3 sequences; 10% were detected once. The ten largest clones take up less than 4.5% of the sample. Notes on this clonotype: Its antigen specificity is not known. One base away there is no much larger clone; base qualities are not given.

The sample in question was PBMCs from the stem cell graft donor, obtained from the stem cell graft. The source is a human donor who donated a stem cell graft to a child with acute myeloid leukemia.

The DNA sequence is given as TGCGCCAGCAGCCAATCTAGGGACAGTGGCCAGCCCCAGCATTTT. Its product reads: CASSQSRDSGQPQHF. The V gene is TRBV4-3 and the J gene is TRBJ1-5; 7 of the junction bases match TRBD1. Inclusive of the bounding cysteine and phenylalanine, the CDR3 is 15 residues long. The kept DNA is CDR3 alone, 45 bases in frame from the first base. The germline V and J ends show losses of 2 bases and 7 bases respectively, and no gene match explains 8 bases of the junction. Via the germline V gene, CDR1 is LGHNA and CDR2 YSLEER.